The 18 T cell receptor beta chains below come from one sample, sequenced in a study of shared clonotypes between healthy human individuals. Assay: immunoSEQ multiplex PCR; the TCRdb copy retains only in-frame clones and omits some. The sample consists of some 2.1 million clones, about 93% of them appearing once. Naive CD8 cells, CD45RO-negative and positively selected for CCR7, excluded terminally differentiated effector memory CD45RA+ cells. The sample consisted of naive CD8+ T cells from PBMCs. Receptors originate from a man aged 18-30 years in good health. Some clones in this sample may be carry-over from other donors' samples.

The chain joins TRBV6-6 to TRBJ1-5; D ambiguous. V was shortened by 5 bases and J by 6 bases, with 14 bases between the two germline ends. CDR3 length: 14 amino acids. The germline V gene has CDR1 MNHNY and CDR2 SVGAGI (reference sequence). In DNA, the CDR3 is TGTGCCAGCAGTCCCGCTGTATATGGTCAGCCCCAGCATTTT. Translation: CASSPAVYGQPQHF.

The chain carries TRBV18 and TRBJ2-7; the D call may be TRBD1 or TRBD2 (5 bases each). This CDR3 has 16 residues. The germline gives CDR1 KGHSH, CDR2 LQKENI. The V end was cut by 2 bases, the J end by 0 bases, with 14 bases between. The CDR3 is CASSPGRGVYSYEQYF. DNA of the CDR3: TGTGCCAGCTCACCAGGTAGAGGGGTGTACTCCTACGAGCAGTACTTC. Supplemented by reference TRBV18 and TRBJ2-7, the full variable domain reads NAGVMQNPRHLVRRRGQEARLRCSPMKGHSHVYWYRQLPEEGLKFMVYLQKENIIDESGMPKERFSAEFPKEGPSILRIQQVVRGDSAAYFCASSPGRGVYSYEQYFGPGTRLTVT.

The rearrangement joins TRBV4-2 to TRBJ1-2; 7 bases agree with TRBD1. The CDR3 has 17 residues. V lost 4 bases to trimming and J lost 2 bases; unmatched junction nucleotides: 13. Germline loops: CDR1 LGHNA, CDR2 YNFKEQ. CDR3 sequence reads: CASSPNGGTAQNYGYTF. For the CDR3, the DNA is TGTGCCAGCAGCCCGAACGGGGGGACAGCTCAAAACTATGGCTACACCTTC.

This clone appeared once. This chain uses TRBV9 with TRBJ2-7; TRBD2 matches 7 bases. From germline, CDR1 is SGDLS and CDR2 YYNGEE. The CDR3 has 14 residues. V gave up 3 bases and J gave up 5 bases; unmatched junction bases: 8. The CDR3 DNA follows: TGTGCCAGCAGCGCCATGGGAGGGTACGACGAGCAGTACTTC. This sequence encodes CASSAMGGYDEQYF. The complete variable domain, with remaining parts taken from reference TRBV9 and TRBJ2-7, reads DSGVTQTPKHLITATGQRVTLRCSPRSGDLSVYWYQQSLDQGLQFLIQYYNGEERAKGNILERFSAQQFPDLHSELNLSSLELGDSALYFCASSAMGGYDEQYFGPGTRLTVT.

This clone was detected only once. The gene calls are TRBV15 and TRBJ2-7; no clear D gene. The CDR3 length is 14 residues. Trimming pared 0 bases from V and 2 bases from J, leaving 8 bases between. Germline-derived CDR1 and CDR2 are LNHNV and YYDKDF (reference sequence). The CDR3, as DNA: TGTGCCACCAGCAGAGATCCCCCCCCCTACGAGCAGTACTTC. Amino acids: CATSRDPPPYEQYF.

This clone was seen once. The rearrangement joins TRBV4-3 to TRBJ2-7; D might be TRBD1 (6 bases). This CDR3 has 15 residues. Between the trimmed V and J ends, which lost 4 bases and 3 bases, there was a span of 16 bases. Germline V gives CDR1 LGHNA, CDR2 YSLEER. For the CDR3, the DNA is TGCGCCAGCAGCCCGGAGCCAGGGGATCACTACGAGCAGTACTTC. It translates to CASSPEPGDHYEQYF.

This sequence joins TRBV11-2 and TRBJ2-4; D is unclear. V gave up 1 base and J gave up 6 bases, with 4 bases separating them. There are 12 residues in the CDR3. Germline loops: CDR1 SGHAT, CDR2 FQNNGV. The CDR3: CASSLVSNIQYF. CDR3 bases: TGTGCCAGCAGCTTAGTTTCAAACATTCAGTACTTC.

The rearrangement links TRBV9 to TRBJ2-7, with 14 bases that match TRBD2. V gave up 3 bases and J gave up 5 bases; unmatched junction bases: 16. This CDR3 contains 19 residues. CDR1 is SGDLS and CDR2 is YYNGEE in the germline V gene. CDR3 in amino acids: CASSAEDRGGLAGEDEQYF. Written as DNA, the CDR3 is TGTGCCAGCAGCGCCGAGGACAGGGGGGGACTAGCGGGAGAGGACGAGCAGTACTTC.

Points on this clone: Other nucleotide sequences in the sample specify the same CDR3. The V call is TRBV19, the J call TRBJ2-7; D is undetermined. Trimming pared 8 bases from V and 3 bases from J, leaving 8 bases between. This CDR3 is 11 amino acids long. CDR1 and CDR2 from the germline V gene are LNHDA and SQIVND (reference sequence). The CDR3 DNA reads TGTGCCAGTTCCGACGGCTACGAGCAGTACTTC. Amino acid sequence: CASSDGYEQYF.

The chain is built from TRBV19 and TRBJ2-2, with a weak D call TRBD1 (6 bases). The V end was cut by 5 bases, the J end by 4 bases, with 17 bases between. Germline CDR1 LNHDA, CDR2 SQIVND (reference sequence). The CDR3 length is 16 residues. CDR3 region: CASSDHRDTLTGELFF. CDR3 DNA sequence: TGTGCCAGTAGTGACCACAGGGACACGCTCACCGGGGAGCTGTTTTTT. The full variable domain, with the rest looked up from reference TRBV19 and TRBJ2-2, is DGGITQSPKYLFRKEGQNVTLSCEQNLNHDAMYWYRQDPGQGLRLIYYSQIVNDFQKGDIAEGYSVSREKKESFPLTVTSAQKNPTAFYLCASSDHRDTLTGELFFGEGSRLTVL.

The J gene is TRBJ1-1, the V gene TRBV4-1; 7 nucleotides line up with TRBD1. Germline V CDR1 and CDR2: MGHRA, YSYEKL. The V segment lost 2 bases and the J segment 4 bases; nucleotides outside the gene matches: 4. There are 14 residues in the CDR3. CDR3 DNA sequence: TGCGCCAGCAGCCAACAGACAGGGATCACTGAAGCTTTCTTT. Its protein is CASSQQTGITEAFF.

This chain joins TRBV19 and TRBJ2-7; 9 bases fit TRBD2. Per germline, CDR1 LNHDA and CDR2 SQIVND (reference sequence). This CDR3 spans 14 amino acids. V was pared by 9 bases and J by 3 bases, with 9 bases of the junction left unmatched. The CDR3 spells CASREIAGDYEQYF. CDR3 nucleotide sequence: TGTGCCAGCAGAGAAATAGCGGGAGACTACGAGCAGTACTTC. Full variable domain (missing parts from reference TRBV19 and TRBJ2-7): DGGITQSPKYLFRKEGQNVTLSCEQNLNHDAMYWYRQDPGQGLRLIYYSQIVNDFQKGDIAEGYSVSREKKESFPLTVTSAQKNPTAFYLCASREIAGDYEQYFGPGTRLTVT.

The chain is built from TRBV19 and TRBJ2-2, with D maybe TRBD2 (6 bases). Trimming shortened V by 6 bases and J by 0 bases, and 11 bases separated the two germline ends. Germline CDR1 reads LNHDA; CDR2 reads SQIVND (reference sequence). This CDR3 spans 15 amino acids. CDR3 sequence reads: CASSPLAANTGELFF. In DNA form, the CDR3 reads TGTGCCAGTAGCCCACTAGCAGCGAACACCGGGGAGCTGTTTTTT.

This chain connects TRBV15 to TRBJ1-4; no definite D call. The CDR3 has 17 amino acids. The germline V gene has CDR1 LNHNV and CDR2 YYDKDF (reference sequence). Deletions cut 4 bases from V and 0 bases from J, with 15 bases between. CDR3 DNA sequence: TGTGCCACCAGCATGGTTGGGTTTGAGGCAACTAATGAAAAACTGTTTTTT. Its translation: CATSMVGFEATNEKLFF.

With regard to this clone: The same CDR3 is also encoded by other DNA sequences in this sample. For the CDR3, the DNA is TGTGCCAGCTCCGGGACAGGGGCCTACGAGCAGTACTTC. Translating it yields CASSGTGAYEQYF. The chain employs TRBV7-9 and TRBJ2-7, with 10 nucleotides matching TRBD1. The V segment lost 8 bases and the J segment 2 bases; nucleotides outside the gene matches: 3. The CDR3 is 13 residues long. Germline CDR1 is SEHNR and CDR2 is FQNEAQ (reference sequence).

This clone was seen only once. The CDR3 DNA sequence: TGTGCCAGCAGTGAATGGAGGGCAGGGGTGGCTGAAGCTTTCTTT. This codes for CASSEWRAGVAEAFF. The chain links TRBV6-1 to TRBJ1-1; possibly TRBD1 for D (6 bases). CDR1 is MNHNS, CDR2 SASEGT, per germline. Trimming shortened V by 2 bases and J by 6 bases, and 16 bases separated the two germline ends. The CDR3 has 15 residues.

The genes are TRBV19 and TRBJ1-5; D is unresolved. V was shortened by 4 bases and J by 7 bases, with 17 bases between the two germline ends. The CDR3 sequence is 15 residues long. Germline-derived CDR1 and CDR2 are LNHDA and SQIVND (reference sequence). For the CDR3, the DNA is TGTGCCAGTAGTAGAGTGTCCGGGTCAATCCAGCCCCAGCATTTT. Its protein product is CASSRVSGSIQPQHF.

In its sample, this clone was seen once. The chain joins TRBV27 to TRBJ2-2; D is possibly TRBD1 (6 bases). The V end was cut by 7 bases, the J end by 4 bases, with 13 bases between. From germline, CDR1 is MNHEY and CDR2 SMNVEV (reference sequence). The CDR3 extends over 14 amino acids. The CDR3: CASMQLGGTGELFF. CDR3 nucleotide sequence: TGTGCCAGCATGCAGTTAGGGGGCACCGGGGAGCTGTTTTTT.